This T cell receptor beta chain was recovered during a study of post-analysis software for immune sequencing data (dated by TCRdb to between 2014 and 2016). Regarding the study in general: Recorded disease courses included relapsing-remitting, secondary progressive and progressive-relapsing multiple sclerosis, with some patients lacking subtype annotation. A subset of samples was prepared in parallel using single-end sample barcoding, then pooled and co-amplified after Illumina adapter ligation. Patient repertoires were compared against over ten previously published healthy control repertoires from donors aged 6 to 25 years. Broader findings and caveats from the paper: Direct clustering with F measure revealed strong co-clustering of samples prepared in the same batch, which led to a batch-effect correction. The multiple sclerosis patient group was slightly younger than the control group. Significantly lower normalized Chao1 diversity was found in multiple sclerosis patients than in controls, suggesting substantial peripheral T-cell clonal expansion.

To demonstrate the VDJtools post-analysis software, TCR beta repertoires were profiled from the peripheral blood of 13 young patients with multiple sclerosis. The multiple sclerosis patients were children and adolescents between roughly 6 and 17 years of age. Libraries were made using PCR. TCRdb names Illumina HiSeq 2500 as the instrument used. To reduce PCR and sequencing biases, unique molecular identifiers were built into the TCR beta cDNA libraries. Roughly 500,000 cDNA molecules were obtained for every 1 to 10 million input T cells, so each molecule roughly corresponded to one T cell. The patient libraries were prepared and sequenced with the same protocol used for the earlier healthy control dataset. Samples belonging to the same batch were prepared together, multiplexed and sequenced on a shared HiSeq lane. The original methods were these. Raw barcoded reads were processed with MIGEC, and single-read molecular identifier groups were discarded before consensus assembly and CDR3 extraction. VDJtools was used for post-analysis of the clonotype tables, with diversity normalized by down-sampling every dataset to the smallest sample size. In repertoire overlap clustering, CDR3 amino acid sequences, but not nucleotide sequences, were matched to correct batch-related cross-sample contamination. The public reads were reprocessed in TCRdb via fastp at Q25 and MiXCR, keeping in-frame beta chains. Rows with one shared CDR3 protein collapse into an entry with the most common genes and DNA. TCRdb, not the authors, supplied the V and J calls. Counted in this sample were 750,000 to 950,000 distinct CDR3 sequences; 35% to 55% of them appeared once. Clones ranked in the top ten supply around 4.7% of the sample.

In regard to this clonotype: It has no known antigen specificity. No much larger clone exists at a distance of one base, and base qualities are not known.

The sequenced material came from blood. This TCR was sampled from a girl aged 10 to 17 with multiple sclerosis.

This receptor carries the CDR3 CASSTVARQGPQETQYF. The sequenced DNA is TGTGCCAGTAGTACTGTCGCTAGACAGGGACCTCAAGAGACCCAGTACTTC. The chain employs TRBV19 and TRBJ2-5; 7 central bases correspond to TRBD1. The CDR3 holds 17 amino acids from the cysteine to the phenylalanine. Only CDR3 DNA remains: 51 bases, in frame from the first base. The junction shows trimming of 4 bases on V and 2 bases on J, and the gene matches do not reach 13 bases of it. From a lookup of the germline V gene (reference sequence), CDR1 and CDR2 are LNHDA and SQIVND.